This T cell receptor (beta chain) was identified in a study of shared clonotypes between healthy human individuals. Trimming took 7 bases from V and 1 from J, leaving 20 bases between them. Germline V gene sequence: CDR1 SQVTM, CDR2 ANQGSEA. The CDR3 loop spans 15 amino acids. The input for sorted-subset replicate PCRs was 200 ng DNA, tens of thousands of T cell genomes. Here immunoSEQ multiplex PCR was the method, and the copy in TCRdb shows in-frame clones only, minus some. The sample holds a few million clones, 85% to 95% seen once. The receptor was isolated from a man between 18 and 35 years old in good health. This rearrangement joins TRBV29-1 to TRBJ2-7; perhaps TRBD1 as D (6 bases). Specimen: naive CD4+ T cells sorted from blood. Subset here: CD45RA+ positively selected. The chain's CDR3 is CSAPTVLGTSYEQYF. The DNA for the CDR3 is TGCAGCGCCCCAACAGTCCTTGGGACATCCTACGAGCAGTACTTC.